This entry concerns a single T cell receptor beta chain. Its specificity is not known. This sample was taken from a study of radiotherapy plus CTLA-4 blockade in lung cancer. Those patients who had chemo-refractory metastatic non-small-cell lung cancer were given focal radiation along with CTLA-4 blockade through ipilimumab. Notes on the study in general: After radiotherapy and ipilimumab, tumor-derived clones expanded in peripheral blood.

Some clones are missing from TCRdb's copy, which holds only in-frame ones; the method was immunoSEQ multiplex PCR. The table shows approximately 50,000 clones, with 70% to 75% occurring only once. The germline CDR1 and CDR2 sequences are KGHSH and LQKENI. V was cut by 8 bases and J by 6 bases, with 16 bases left in between. The CDR3 covers 13 residues. The gene calls are TRBV18 and TRBJ1-2; D might be TRBD1 (6 bases). Sample: peripheral blood, taken from a patient treated with radiotherapy plus ipilimumab. The receptor's source is a human donor with non-small cell lung cancer who had a complete response to radiotherapy plus ipilimumab. CDR3 nucleotides: TGTGCCAGCCCTCAAGAACAGGGAGATGGCTACACCTTC. It yields the protein CASPQEQGDGYTF.